The clone carrying this T cell receptor beta chain has ten or more counts. Template material for amplifying TCR beta CDR3 regions consisted of RNA transcripts. HTBI primers were the set used in a first-round RT-PCR of the TCR CDR3. TCRdb ran MiXCR on the multiplex PCR reads and lists one entry per CDR3 protein. The profile shows more than 500,000 distinct CDR3 sequences, 15% to 20% of them singletons. The CDR3 is 14 residues long. Trimming stripped 2 bases from V and 1 base from J, with 8 bases between. Germline loops: CDR1 SGHDN, CDR2 FVKESK. The entry originates in a study of T cells in Graves' hyperthyroidism and ophthalmopathy.

The TCR was taken from a woman in her thirties with Graves' hyperthyroidism. The chain combines TRBV14 with TRBJ1-1; possible D gene TRBD1, 5 bases. Sequencing was performed on blood. The CDR3 loop is CASSQWGENTEAFF. CDR3 nucleotide sequence: TGTGCCAGCAGCCAATGGGGCGAGAACACTGAAGCTTTCTTT.